Listed here is a single TCR beta chain. These data belong to a study of blood T cell repertoires in COVID-19. CDR3 size: 15 residues. Trimming took off 0 bases at V and 3 bases at J, with 11 bases between the two ends. Germline V gives CDR1 LGHNA, CDR2 YNFKEQ. The table came from immunoSEQ multiplex PCR; TCRdb's copy has only in-frame clones and leaves some out. The table records 65,000 to 100,000 clones, about 91% of them present only once. Sequenced: peripheral blood. The V gene is TRBV4-2, the J gene TRBJ1-2, with D perhaps TRBD1 (5 bases). This TCR was sampled from a woman older than 75 with acute or convalescent COVID-19. The CDR3 reads CASSQDRGGYYGYTF. The CDR3 DNA follows: TGTGCCAGCAGCCAAGATCGGGGGGGTTACTATGGCTACACCTTC.